The rows below give T cell receptor beta chains drawn from one sample of a study of identifying expanded T cells in peripheral blood. Only in-frame clones appear in the TCRdb table, and some are missing; sequencing was by immunoSEQ multiplex PCR. The repertoire holds around 90,000 clones, with around 88% as singletons. Sequencing was carried out using blood. The receptor source for this set is a person aged 18-70 years in good health. Both conserved end residues are part of each CDR3. A D gene is named only where the DNA matches it firmly. Size tells how often a clone was seen (once, few, many) or the class of an expanded clone, and some rows leave it out.

v_call: TRBV7-3; clone_size: -; d_call: -; j_call: TRBJ2-3; cdr3_nt: TGTGCCAGCAGCCCCCTAAGGTTTAGTGATACGCAGTATTTT; cdr3_aa: CASSPLRFSDTQYF
v_call: TRBV5-5; clone_size: -; d_call: -; j_call: TRBJ1-1; cdr3_nt: TGTGCCAGCAGCTATGGCATAATGAACACTGAAGCTTTCTTT; cdr3_aa: CASSYGIMNTEAFF
v_call: TRBV20-1; clone_size: -; d_call: -; j_call: TRBJ2-5; cdr3_nt: TGCAGTGCTATATCGCGAGAGACCCAGTACTTC; cdr3_aa: CSAISRETQYF
v_call: TRBV30; clone_size: many; d_call: -; j_call: TRBJ1-2; cdr3_nt: TGTGCCTGGACAAAGTACGGGGATGGCTACACCTTC; cdr3_aa: CAWTKYGDGYTF
v_call: TRBV15; clone_size: -; d_call: -; j_call: TRBJ1-2; cdr3_nt: TGTGCCACCAGCAGAGGAAGGACTAACTATGGCTACACCTTC; cdr3_aa: CATSRGRTNYGYTF
v_call: TRBV7-9; clone_size: -; d_call: -; j_call: TRBJ1-1; cdr3_nt: TGTGCCAGCAGCTTAGCGGTCATGACAGTTGAAGCTTTCTTT; cdr3_aa: CASSLAVMTVEAFF
v_call: TRBV6-1; clone_size: -; d_call: -; j_call: TRBJ1-2; cdr3_nt: TGTGCCAGCAGTGAACAGGGTTTAGCTAACTATGGCTACACCTTC; cdr3_aa: CASSEQGLANYGYTF
v_call: TRBV5-5; clone_size: -; d_call: -; j_call: TRBJ2-1; cdr3_nt: TGTGCCAGCAGCTTAACAGGGAGCTCCTACAATGAGCAGTTCTTC; cdr3_aa: CASSLTGSSYNEQFF
v_call: TRBV4-2; clone_size: -; d_call: TRBD2; j_call: TRBJ2-1; cdr3_nt: TGTGCCAGCAGCCAAGATTTAGCGGGGGGGCAGTTCTTC; cdr3_aa: CASSQDLAGGQFF
v_call: TRBV2; clone_size: -; d_call: -; j_call: TRBJ2-7; cdr3_nt: TGTGCCAGCCAGTTCGGGGGATCCCGGGGCGAGCAGTACTTC; cdr3_aa: CASQFGGSRGEQYF
v_call: TRBV19; clone_size: -; d_call: -; j_call: TRBJ1-4; cdr3_nt: TGTGCCAGTAGTCGACCATCCGCTTCAACTAATGAAAAACTGTTTTTT; cdr3_aa: CASSRPSASTNEKLFF
v_call: TRBV19; clone_size: -; d_call: -; j_call: TRBJ2-5; cdr3_nt: TGTGCCAGTAGTACAGAAGCGCTACCCTCTTTAGAGACCCAGTACTTC; cdr3_aa: CASSTEALPSLETQYF
v_call: TRBV4-1; clone_size: -; d_call: -; j_call: TRBJ1-1; cdr3_nt: TGCGCCAGCAGGGGGGCCGGGGGCAGGGCTGAAGCTTTCTTT; cdr3_aa: CASRGAGGRAEAFF
v_call: TRBV29-1; clone_size: -; d_call: TRBD1; j_call: TRBJ1-2; cdr3_nt: TGCAGCGTTGAATCAGTAGGGGGCGACTATGGCTACACCTTC; cdr3_aa: CSVESVGGDYGYTF
v_call: TRBV5-4; clone_size: few; d_call: -; j_call: TRBJ2-1; cdr3_nt: TGTGCCAGCAGCTTCGATTCTAGCGAGCAGTTCTTC; cdr3_aa: CASSFDSSEQFF
v_call: TRBV7-2; clone_size: few; d_call: -; j_call: TRBJ2-7; cdr3_nt: TGTGCCAGCAGCCGACTAGGAGAGCAGTACTTC; cdr3_aa: CASSRLGEQYF
v_call: TRBV7-3; clone_size: -; d_call: -; j_call: TRBJ2-5; cdr3_nt: TGTGCCAGCAGCCGAGCCCGCCAAGAGACCCAGTACTTC; cdr3_aa: CASSRARQETQYF